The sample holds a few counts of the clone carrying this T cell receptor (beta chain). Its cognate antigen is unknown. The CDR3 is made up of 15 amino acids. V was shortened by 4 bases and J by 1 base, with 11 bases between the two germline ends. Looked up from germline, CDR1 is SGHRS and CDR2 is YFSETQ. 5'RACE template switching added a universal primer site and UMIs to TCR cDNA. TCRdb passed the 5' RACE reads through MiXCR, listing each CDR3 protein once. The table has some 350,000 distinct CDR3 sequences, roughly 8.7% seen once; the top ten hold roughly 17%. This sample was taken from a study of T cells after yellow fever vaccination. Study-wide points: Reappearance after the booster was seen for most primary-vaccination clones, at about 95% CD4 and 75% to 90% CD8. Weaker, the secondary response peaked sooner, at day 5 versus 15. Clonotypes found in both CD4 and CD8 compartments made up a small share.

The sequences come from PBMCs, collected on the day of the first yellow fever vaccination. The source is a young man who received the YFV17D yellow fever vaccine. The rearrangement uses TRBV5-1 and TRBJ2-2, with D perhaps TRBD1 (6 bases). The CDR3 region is CASSVPDRNTGELFF. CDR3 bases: TGCGCCAGCAGCGTCCCGGACAGGAACACCGGGGAGCTGTTTTTT.